This is a list of T cell receptor beta chains from one sample in a study of immune evolution from preneoplasia to lung adenocarcinoma. Repertoires were generated with immunoSEQ multiplex PCR, while TCRdb's copy carries only in-frame clones and drops some. Seen here are about 3,400 clones, more than 75% observed once, and the top ten hold 11% to 15%. Source material: FFPE minimally invasive lung adenocarcinoma tissue. Receptor source: a person aged 55-80 years with lung adenocarcinoma. Both conserved end residues are part of each CDR3. A D gene is named only where the DNA matches it firmly. Part of the rows lack a size; the others show once, few, many or a class for expanded clones.

v_gene	j_gene	abundance	d_gene	CDR3nt	CDR3aa
TRBV10-2	TRBJ1-5	-	-	TGCGCCAGCAGTGAGACAGGGACCAATCAGCCCCAGCATTTT	CASSETGTNQPQHF
TRBV6-5	TRBJ1-3	-	-	TGTGCCAGCAGCCACCGGGGGGTGGCTGGAAACACCATATATTTT	CASSHRGVAGNTIYF
TRBV11-3	TRBJ2-5	-	TRBD1	TGTGCCAGCAGCTTAGCAGGGGGCCAAGAGACCCAGTACTTC	CASSLAGGQETQYF
TRBV15	TRBJ2-6	-	-	TGTGCCACCAGCAGAGGGGAGTCTGGGGCCAACGTCCTGACTTTC	CATSRGESGANVLTF
TRBV14	TRBJ2-1	-	TRBD2	TGTGCCAGCAGCCAAGAAGGGCTAGCGGATATCAACAATGAGCAGTTCTTC	CASSQEGLADINNEQFF
TRBV15	TRBJ1-2	-	-	TGTGCCACCAGCAGAGATCCCGGCCCCCTCCATGGCTACACCTTC	CATSRDPGPLHGYTF
TRBV7-9	TRBJ2-3	-	-	TGTGCCAGCAGCTTCTCAACGGGAAGCACAGATACGCAGTATTTT	CASSFSTGSTDTQYF
TRBV18	TRBJ2-2	once	-	TGTGCCAGCTCACCCTGGAGAAACACCGGGGAGCTGTTTTTT	CASSPWRNTGELFF
TRBV2	TRBJ2-1	-	TRBD2	TGTGCCAGCAGTGACCGGACTAGTTACAATGAGCAGTTCTTC	CASSDRTSYNEQFF
TRBV9	TRBJ1-1	-	TRBD1	TGTGCCAGCAGCTCAGGGGGGGAATCTGAAGCTTTCTTT	CASSSGGESEAFF
TRBV14	TRBJ2-3	-	-	TGTGCCAGCAGCCAAGACTGGGATACGCAGTATTTT	CASSQDWDTQYF
TRBV28	TRBJ1-5	-	-	TGTGCCAGCAGTTACAATTCCCGGGGTGGCAATCAGCCCCAGCATTTT	CASSYNSRGGNQPQHF
TRBV5-5	TRBJ1-1	-	-	TGTGCCAGCAGCTTGGAAGGGGGTCTCACTGAAGCTTTCTTT	CASSLEGGLTEAFF
TRBV19	TRBJ2-5	-	TRBD2	TGTGCCAGTGGCCCTGGACTAGGTATGGAGACCCAGTACTTC	CASGPGLGMETQYF
TRBV5-1	TRBJ2-1	-	TRBD2	TGCGCCAGCAGCCTAGCGGGGAGCTCCTACAATGAGCAGTTCTTC	CASSLAGSSYNEQFF
TRBV4-1	TRBJ1-5	-	TRBD1	TGCGCCAGCAGCCTGCGACAGGGGCTGGATCAACCCCAGCATTTT	CASSLRQGLDQPQHF
TRBV5-1	TRBJ2-7	-	-	TGCGCCAGCAGCTCCGACAGCTACTACGAGCAGTACTTC	CASSSDSYYEQYF
TRBV14	TRBJ2-2	-	-	TGTGCCAGCAGCCAAGGTACTAGCCGGGCCGGGGAGCTGTTTTTT	CASSQGTSRAGELFF
TRBV9	TRBJ1-1	-	TRBD1	TGTGCCAGCAGCCCTCGACAGGGGGGGTTCGACACTGAAGCTTTCTTT	CASSPRQGGFDTEAFF
TRBV5-1	TRBJ2-7	-	-	TGCGCCAGCAGTTCGGACTTCTACGAGCAGTACTTC	CASSSDFYEQYF
TRBV7-2	TRBJ2-3	-	-	TGTGCCAGCAGCGCGGGGACTTACCCTAGCACAGATACGCAGTATTTT	CASSAGTYPSTDTQYF
TRBV5-1	TRBJ1-2	-	-	TGCGCCAGCAGCTTGGGTATACAAGCTAACTATGGCTACACCTTC	CASSLGIQANYGYTF
TRBV5-4	TRBJ2-3	-	TRBD2	TGTGCCAGCAGCTTGCCCACGGCGGGACTAGGGACAGATACGCAGTATTTT	CASSLPTAGLGTDTQYF
TRBV7-8	TRBJ2-7	-	TRBD1	TGTGCCAGCAGCTCCCCCGGACAGGGGTCCTACGAGCAGTACTTC	CASSSPGQGSYEQYF